The rows below give T cell receptor beta chains drawn from one sample of a study of identical twins. TCRdb recomputed calls from the 5' RACE reads with MiXCR, one row per CDR3 protein. The table records about 240,000 distinct CDR3 sequences, roughly 13% of them present only once. The data also belong to a second study, concerning yellow fever vaccine responses in identical twins.

The sample comprised memory (CD45RO+) T cells sorted from blood. The receptors shown here come from a woman aged 18-29 years in good health. The CDR3 runs from the conserved cysteine through the conserved F or W. Each record gives: clone size, V gene, D gene, J gene, CDR3 protein, CDR3 DNA. D genes are given only for firm matches. Size is omitted from some rows. Given values are once, few, many or a class for expanded clones.

>.|TRBV7-6|TRBD2|TRBJ2-1
CASSKPGLSINEQFF
TGTGCCAGCAGTAAACCGGGACTATCAATCAATGAGCAGTTCTTC
>many|TRBV7-2|.|TRBJ1-5
CASSLVAPRGDQPQHF
TGTGCCAGCAGCTTAGTTGCCCCCCGAGGTGATCAGCCCCAGCATTTT
>.|TRBV25-1|.|TRBJ2-3
CASSEFKADTQYF
TGTGCCAGCAGTGAATTCAAGGCAGATACGCAGTATTTT
>few|TRBV28|TRBD2|TRBJ2-7
CASSFFSGRVYEQYF
TGTGCCAGCAGTTTTTTTAGCGGGAGGGTGTACGAGCAGTACTTC
>.|TRBV5-5|.|TRBJ2-7
CASSPPGRGFYEQYF
TGTGCCAGCAGCCCCCCGGGCAGGGGTTTCTACGAGCAGTACTTC
>.|TRBV7-9|TRBD1|TRBJ1-1
CASSSRGPDTEAFF
TGTGCCAGCAGCTCAAGGGGGCCGGACACTGAAGCTTTCTTT
>few|TRBV6-4|.|TRBJ2-2
CASSESAELNTGELFF
TGTGCCAGCAGTGAGTCCGCGGAATTGAACACCGGGGAGCTGTTTTTT
>few|TRBV20-1|TRBD1|TRBJ2-2
CSATLGQGDTGELFF
TGCAGTGCTACCCTAGGACAGGGGGACACCGGGGAGCTGTTTTTT
>.|TRBV2|.|TRBJ1-5
CASSDIGTYSPQHF
TGTGCCAGCAGTGACATCGGGACCTATTCCCCCCAGCATTTT
>many|TRBV5-1|.|TRBJ2-7
CASSQIGQYEQYF
TGCGCCAGCAGCCAAATAGGACAGTACGAGCAGTACTTC
>few|TRBV9|TRBD2|TRBJ2-2
CASSVGLAGAPGTGELFF
TGTGCCAGCAGCGTGGGACTAGCGGGGGCTCCAGGCACCGGGGAGCTGTTTTTT
>.|TRBV5-1|.|TRBJ2-1
CASSLLTGAGNEQFF
TGCGCCAGCAGCTTGTTAACCGGGGCGGGGAATGAGCAGTTCTTC
>.|TRBV6-5|TRBD1|TRBJ1-2
CASSYRGQGYGYTF
TGTGCCAGCAGTTACAGGGGACAGGGTTATGGCTACACCTTC
>few|TRBV29-1|TRBD1|TRBJ2-3
CSVPDRDVLTDTQYF
TGCAGCGTTCCCGACAGGGACGTTTTGACAGATACGCAGTATTTT
>many|TRBV5-1|TRBD1|TRBJ2-7
CASRTAGTGGYEQYF
TGCGCCAGCAGGACGGCCGGGACAGGGGGCTACGAGCAGTACTTC
>few|TRBV30|.|TRBJ2-7
CAWGDPGNEQYF
TGTGCCTGGGGAGACCCGGGGAACGAGCAGTACTTC
>few|TRBV12-3/TRBV12-4|TRBD1|TRBJ2-6
CASSSGTGSKGANVLTF
TGTGCCAGCAGTAGCGGGACAGGGTCTAAAGGAGCCAACGTCCTGACTTTC
>.|TRBV6-5|TRBD1|TRBJ1-2
CASSYSTGAGYTF
TGTGCCAGCAGTTACTCGACAGGGGCTGGCTACACCTTC
>.|TRBV7-7|.|TRBJ2-7
CASSFTLLEEQYF
TGTGCTAGCAGCTTTACCCTCTTGGAGGAGCAGTACTTC
>few|TRBV3-1|TRBD2|TRBJ2-4
CASSLQGTRGAKNIQYF
TGTGCCAGCAGCCTACAAGGGACTAGAGGAGCCAAAAACATTCAGTACTTC
>many|TRBV27|TRBD1|TRBJ2-5
CASSLFTGGVQETQYF
TGTGCCAGCAGTTTATTCACAGGGGGAGTTCAAGAGACCCAGTACTTC
>medium-sized|TRBV7-2|.|TRBJ2-7
CASSIAGKPYEQYF
TGTGCCAGCAGCATCGCCGGGAAGCCCTACGAGCAGTACTTC
>.|TRBV5-1|TRBD2|TRBJ2-3
CASSYIAGEDTQYF
TGCGCCAGCAGTTATATAGCGGGAGAAGATACGCAGTATTTT
>.|TRBV20-1|TRBD2|TRBJ2-1
CSAYDPGLAFDEQFF
TGCAGTGCATACGATCCGGGACTAGCGTTCGATGAGCAGTTCTTC
>few|TRBV2|.|TRBJ1-1
CASTRTIIRNTEAFF
TGTGCCAGCACCAGGACGATAATCAGGAACACTGAAGCTTTCTTT
>few|TRBV5-8|.|TRBJ2-7
CASSLPLRVQDEQYF
TGTGCCAGCAGCTTGCCCCTTAGAGTCCAGGACGAGCAGTACTTC
>.|TRBV2|.|TRBJ2-7
CASSGGAPEQYF
TGTGCCAGCAGTGGGGGGGCGCCCGAGCAGTACTTC
>few|TRBV27|TRBD2|TRBJ2-7
CASSMTSRYEQYF
TGTGCCAGCAGTATGACTAGCAGATACGAGCAGTACTTC
>many|TRBV7-2|.|TRBJ2-1
CASSPPGRTAYNEQFF
TGTGCCAGCAGCCCGCCGGGGAGGACGGCCTACAATGAGCAGTTCTTC
>.|TRBV20-1|.|TRBJ2-6
CSASDSRRGANVLTF
TGCAGTGCTTCGGACAGCCGTAGGGGGGCCAACGTCCTGACTTTC
>.|TRBV7-9|.|TRBJ1-5
CASSHDGSNQPQHF
TGTGCCAGCAGCCATGACGGTAGCAATCAGCCCCAGCATTTT
>.|TRBV28|.|TRBJ1-1
CASATLGGTEAFF
TGTGCCAGCGCAACCTTGGGGGGCACTGAAGCTTTCTTT
>few|TRBV5-5|.|TRBJ1-6
CASRQIGEGPALHF
TGTGCCAGCAGACAAATAGGCGAGGGGCCGGCCCTCCACTTT
>.|TRBV3-1|.|TRBJ2-2
CASSPRTPVTGELFF
TGTGCCAGCAGCCCCAGAACTCCGGTTACCGGGGAGCTGTTTTTT
>many|TRBV29-1|.|TRBJ1-6
CSGVVNPKSSYNSPLHF
TGCAGCGGTGTAGTTAACCCGAAAAGCTCCTATAATTCACCCCTCCACTTT
>many|TRBV20-1|.|TRBJ2-5
CSASQTRGTMGGETQYF
TGCAGTGCTAGTCAAACGAGGGGCACCATGGGAGGAGAGACCCAGTACTTC
>many|TRBV5-6|.|TRBJ2-1
CASSLGLNEQFF
TGTGCCAGCAGCTTGGGACTCAATGAGCAGTTCTTC
>few|TRBV6-5|.|TRBJ1-4
CASSYRGLATNEKLFF
TGTGCCAGCAGTTACAGGGGCCTTGCAACTAATGAAAAACTGTTTTTT
>few|TRBV18|.|TRBJ2-7
CASSPPPGLTGTNEQYF
TGTGCCAGCTCACCACCCCCAGGACTGACGGGCACCAACGAGCAGTACTTC
>many|TRBV20-1|.|TRBJ2-7
CSASRLAETREQYF
TGCAGTGCTAGCCGGCTAGCTGAGACTCGAGAGCAGTACTTC
>.|TRBV7-9|.|TRBJ2-1
CAIRRGRTTYNEQFF
TGTGCCATCAGACGGGGGAGAACTACCTACAATGAGCAGTTCTTC
>many|TRBV7-2|TRBD2|TRBJ2-7
CASSSGRTGGEQYF
TGTGCCAGCAGTTCCGGTCGTACGGGAGGGGAGCAGTACTTC
>few|TRBV6-1|.|TRBJ1-5
CATRERSEPQHF
TGTGCCACCAGGGAGAGGAGTGAGCCCCAGCATTTT
>.|TRBV21-1|.|TRBJ2-7
CASSKVMSGVYEQYF
TGTGCCAGCAGCAAAGTAATGAGCGGGGTCTACGAGCAGTACTTC
>few|TRBV28|.|TRBJ1-1
CASSDYAMNTEAFF
TGTGCCAGCAGTGACTATGCTATGAACACTGAAGCTTTCTTT